These 3 T cell receptor beta chains originate from one sample sequenced in a study of beta chain features in type 1 diabetes. Investigators reverse transcribed all isolated RNA, so they sequenced expressed TCRB transcripts. The assay was immunoSEQ multiplex PCR, and TCRdb's table has in-frame clones only and misses some. The sample records some 360,000 clones, roughly a fifth being singletons. Sequencing was performed on naive CD4+ T cells from blood. These receptors came from a woman between 18 and 30 years old in good health.

Comment on this clone: Other DNA sequences of this sample code for an identical CDR3. CDR3 amino acids: CASSSSGSGANVLTF. CDR3 nucleotide sequence: TGTGCCAGCAGCTCATCAGGGTCCGGGGCCAACGTCCTGACTTTC. The rearrangement links TRBV7-3 to TRBJ2-6; possibly TRBD1 for D (5 bases). The CDR3 loop spans 15 amino acids. Trimming removed 4 bases from V and 4 bases from J, with 11 bases in between. The germline V gene encodes CDR1 SGHTA and CDR2 FQGTGA. Based on the CDR3 plus reference TRBV7-3 and TRBJ2-6, the full variable domain is GAGVSQTPSNKVTEKGKYVELRCDPISGHTALYWYRQSLGQGPEFLIYFQGTGAADDSGLPNDRFFAVRPEGSVSTLKIQRTERGDSAVYLCASSSSGSGANVLTFGAGSRLTVL.

The CDR3 nucleotides are TGTGCCAGCAGCAAATTAGCACCCGGACAGGGTCGCGACAATGAGCAGTTCTTC. Its translation is CASSKLAPGQGRDNEQFF. This chain uses TRBV11-2 with TRBJ2-1; TRBD1 matches at 8 bases. Unmatched junction bases numbered 17, after V lost 5 bases and J lost 5 bases. Germline V gene data show CDR1 as SGHAT and CDR2 as FQNNGV. The CDR3 runs 18 residues. Full variable domain (outside the CDR3, taken from reference TRBV11-2 and TRBJ2-1): EAGVAQSPRYKIIEKRQSVAFWCNPISGHATLYWYQQILGQGPKLLIQFQNNGVVDDSQLPKDRFSAERLKGVDSTLKIQPAKLEDSAVYLCASSKLAPGQGRDNEQFFGPGTRLTVL.

V is TRBV2 and J is TRBJ2-2, with unresolved D. CDR3 length: 14 residues. The germline V gene has CDR1 SNHLY and CDR2 FYNNEI. V was trimmed by 6 bases and J by 4 bases, leaving 12 bases between them. CDR3 sequence reads: CASSAVSSTGELFF. The CDR3 coding sequence is TGTGCCAGCAGCGCCGTGAGTTCCACCGGGGAGCTGTTTTTT.